This TCR beta chain was profiled in a study of T cell responses to AZD1222 COVID-19 vaccine. The V end was cut by 5 bases, the J end by 6 bases, with 7 bases between. The CDR3 length is 12 residues. Germline V gene lookup returns CDR1 SGHVS and CDR2 FQNEAQ. The repertoire was sequenced with immunoSEQ multiplex PCR; TCRdb's copy has only in-frame clones and lacks some. This sample yields 130,000 or so clones, of which approximately 85% are seen a single time; about 9.8% belongs to the top ten. This chain connects TRBV7-8 to TRBJ2-2, with D possibly matching TRBD2 (6 bases). This specimen was peripheral blood, taken on day 0 of AZD1222 vaccination. This clonotype originated in an adult in good health. As DNA, the CDR3 is TGTGCCAGCAGCCGGAGGGCCGGGGAGCTGTTTTTT. It specifies CASSRRAGELFF. Filled out from reference TRBV7-8 and TRBJ2-2, the complete variable domain reads GAGVSQSPRYKVAKRGQDVALRCDPISGHVSLFWYQQALGQGPEFLTYFQNEAQLDKSGLPSDRFFAERPEGSVSTLKIQRTQQEDSAVYLCASSRRAGELFFGEGSRLTVL.